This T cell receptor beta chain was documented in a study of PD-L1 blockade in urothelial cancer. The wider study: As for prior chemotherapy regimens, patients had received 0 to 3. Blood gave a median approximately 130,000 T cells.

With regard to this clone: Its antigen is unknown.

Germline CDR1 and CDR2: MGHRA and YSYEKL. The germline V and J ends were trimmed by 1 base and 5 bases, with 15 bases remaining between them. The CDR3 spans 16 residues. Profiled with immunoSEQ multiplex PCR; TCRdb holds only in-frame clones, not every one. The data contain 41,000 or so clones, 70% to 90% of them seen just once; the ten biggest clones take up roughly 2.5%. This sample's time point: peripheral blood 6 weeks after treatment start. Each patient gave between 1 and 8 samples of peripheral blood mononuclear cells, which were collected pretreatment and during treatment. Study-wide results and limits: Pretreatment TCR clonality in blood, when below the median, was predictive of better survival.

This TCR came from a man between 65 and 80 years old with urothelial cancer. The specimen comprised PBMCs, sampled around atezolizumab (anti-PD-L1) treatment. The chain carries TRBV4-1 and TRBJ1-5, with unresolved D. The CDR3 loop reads CASSQGLAAAHQPQHF. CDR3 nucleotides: TGCGCCAGCAGCCAAGGATTGGCGGCCGCGCATCAGCCCCAGCATTTT.